Below, one T cell receptor (beta chain) is given with its context. The antigen is not known. These data come from a study of T cell responses to AZD1222 COVID-19 vaccine. Study outcomes and limitations: With dominance at 160-218 and 743-854, vaccine-associated CD4 TCRs spanned spike.

The CDR3 is 14 residues long. The table came from immunoSEQ multiplex PCR; TCRdb's copy has only in-frame clones and leaves some out. The sample contains over 150,000 clones, about nine tenths of which appear only once. The rearrangement uses TRBV21-1 and TRBJ1-5; TRBD1, as called in the table, went unchecked against the DNA. TRBV21-1 is shown as a pseudogene. The receptor's source is an adult in good health. Sequencing was performed on peripheral blood, taken on day 0 of AZD1222 vaccination. For the CDR3, the DNA is TGTGCCAGCCGCCCGGACAGGTGGGGTCAGCCCCAGCATTTT. Its protein is CASRPDRWGQPQHF.